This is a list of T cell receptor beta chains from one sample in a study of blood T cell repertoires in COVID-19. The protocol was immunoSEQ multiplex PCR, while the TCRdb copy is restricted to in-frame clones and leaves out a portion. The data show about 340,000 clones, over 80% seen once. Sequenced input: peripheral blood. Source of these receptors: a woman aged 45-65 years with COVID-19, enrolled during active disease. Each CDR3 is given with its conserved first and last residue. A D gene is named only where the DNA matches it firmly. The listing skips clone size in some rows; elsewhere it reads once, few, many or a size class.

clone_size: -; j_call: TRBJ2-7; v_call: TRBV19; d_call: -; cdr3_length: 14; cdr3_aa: CASQMTGGIYEQYF; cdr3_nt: TGTGCCAGTCAAATGACCGGAGGGATTTACGAGCAGTACTTC
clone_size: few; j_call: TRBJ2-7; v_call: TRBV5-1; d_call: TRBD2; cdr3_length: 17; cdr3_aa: CASSAGTSVKSSYEQYF; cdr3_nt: TGCGCCAGCAGCGCCGGGACTAGCGTTAAATCCTCCTACGAGCAGTACTTC
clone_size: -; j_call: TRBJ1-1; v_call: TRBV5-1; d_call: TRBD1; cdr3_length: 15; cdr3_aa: CASSVRTGPNTEAFF; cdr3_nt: TGCGCCAGCAGCGTCCGGACAGGACCAAACACTGAAGCTTTCTTT
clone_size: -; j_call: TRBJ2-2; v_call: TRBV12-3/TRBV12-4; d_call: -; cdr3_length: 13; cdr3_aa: CASSSQLSGELFF; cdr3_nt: TGTGCCAGCAGTTCGCAACTCTCAGGAGAGCTGTTTTTT
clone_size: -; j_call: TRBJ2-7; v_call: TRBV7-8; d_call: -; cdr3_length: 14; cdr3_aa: CASTFGDKGYEQYF; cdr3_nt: TGTGCCAGCACCTTTGGGGACAAGGGCTACGAGCAGTACTTC
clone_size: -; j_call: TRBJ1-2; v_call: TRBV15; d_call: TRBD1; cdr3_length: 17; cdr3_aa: CATSRATGQGYWHGYTF; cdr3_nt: TGTGCCACCAGCAGAGCGACGGGACAGGGGTATTGGCATGGCTACACCTTC
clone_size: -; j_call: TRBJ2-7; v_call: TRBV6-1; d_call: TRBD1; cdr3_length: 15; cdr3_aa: CASSEFGTEQYEQYF; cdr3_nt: TGTGCCAGCAGTGAATTCGGGACAGAACAGTACGAGCAGTACTTC
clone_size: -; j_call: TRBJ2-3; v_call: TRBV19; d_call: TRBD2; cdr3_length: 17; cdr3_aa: CASSTRVGSGDTDTQYF; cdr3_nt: TGTGCCAGTAGTACCCGAGTTGGTAGCGGGGACACAGATACGCAGTATTTT
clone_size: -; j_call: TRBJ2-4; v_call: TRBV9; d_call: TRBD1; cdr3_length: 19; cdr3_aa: CASSAETGQGKMSKNIQYF; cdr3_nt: TGTGCCAGCAGCGCCGAGACAGGACAGGGGAAGATGTCCAAAAACATTCAGTACTTC
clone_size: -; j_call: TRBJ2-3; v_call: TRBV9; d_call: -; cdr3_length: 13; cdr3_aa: CASSVRGTDTQYF; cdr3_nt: TGTGCCAGCAGCGTCAGGGGAACAGATACGCAGTATTTT
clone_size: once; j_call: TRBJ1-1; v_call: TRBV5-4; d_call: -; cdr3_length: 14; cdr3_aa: CASSLAAVNTEAFF; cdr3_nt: TGTGCCAGCAGCTTGGCCGCAGTTAACACTGAAGCTTTCTTT
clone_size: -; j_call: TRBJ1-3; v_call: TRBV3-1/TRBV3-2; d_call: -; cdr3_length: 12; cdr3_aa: CASQGGGNTIYF; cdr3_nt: TGTGCCAGCCAGGGTGGCGGAAACACCATATATTTT
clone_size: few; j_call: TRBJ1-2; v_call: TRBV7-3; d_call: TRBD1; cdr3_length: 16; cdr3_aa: CASSLSGQPFYYGYTF; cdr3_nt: TGTGCCAGCAGCTTATCGGGACAGCCCTTCTACTATGGCTACACCTTC
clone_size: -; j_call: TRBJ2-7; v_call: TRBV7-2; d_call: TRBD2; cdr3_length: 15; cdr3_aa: CASSPGLAGAYEQYF; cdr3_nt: TGTGCCAGCAGCCCGGGACTAGCGGGAGCCTACGAGCAGTACTTC
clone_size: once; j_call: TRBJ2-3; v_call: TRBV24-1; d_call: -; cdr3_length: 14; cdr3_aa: CATSDPGSTDTQYF; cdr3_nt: TGTGCCACCAGTGACCCCGGGTCCACAGATACGCAGTATTTT
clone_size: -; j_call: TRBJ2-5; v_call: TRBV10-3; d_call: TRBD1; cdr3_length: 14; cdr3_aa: CAIRTGGGQETQYF; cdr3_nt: TGTGCCATCCGGACAGGGGGCGGCCAAGAGACCCAGTACTTC
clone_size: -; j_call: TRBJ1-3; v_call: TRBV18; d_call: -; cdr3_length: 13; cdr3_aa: CASSPESRNTIYF; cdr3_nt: TGTGCCAGCTCACCAGAAAGCAGAAACACCATATATTTT
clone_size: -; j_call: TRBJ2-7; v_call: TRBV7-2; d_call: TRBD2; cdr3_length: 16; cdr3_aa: CASSLAASGASYEQYF; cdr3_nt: TGTGCCAGCAGCTTAGCCGCTAGCGGGGCATCCTACGAGCAGTACTTC
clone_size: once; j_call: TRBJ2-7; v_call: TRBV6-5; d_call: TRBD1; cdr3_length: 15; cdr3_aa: CASSYGGTGGSEQYF; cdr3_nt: TGTGCCAGCAGTTACGGGGGGACAGGGGGATCCGAGCAGTACTTC
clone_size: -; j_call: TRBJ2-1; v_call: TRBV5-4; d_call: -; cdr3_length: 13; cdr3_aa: CASSLSSYNEQFF; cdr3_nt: TGTGCCAGCAGTCTCAGCTCCTACAATGAGCAGTTCTTC
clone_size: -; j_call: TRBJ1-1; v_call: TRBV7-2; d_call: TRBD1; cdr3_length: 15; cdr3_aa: CASSLGTGGRTEAFF; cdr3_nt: TGTGCCAGCAGCTTAGGGACAGGGGGCAGGACTGAAGCTTTCTTT
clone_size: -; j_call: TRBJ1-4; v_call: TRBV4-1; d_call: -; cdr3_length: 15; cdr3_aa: CASSQDRGTYEKLFF; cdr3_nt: TGCGCCAGCAGCCAAGACAGGGGAACCTATGAAAAACTGTTTTTT
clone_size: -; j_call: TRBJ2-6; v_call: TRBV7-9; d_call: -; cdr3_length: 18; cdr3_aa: CASSPKPRLLSGANVLTF; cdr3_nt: TGTGCCAGCAGCCCAAAACCTCGCCTACTATCTGGGGCCAACGTCCTGACTTTC
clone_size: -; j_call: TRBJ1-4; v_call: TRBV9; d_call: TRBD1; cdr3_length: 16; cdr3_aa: CASSVGSVGGFEKLFF; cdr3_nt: TGTGCCAGCAGCGTAGGCTCGGTAGGGGGCTTTGAAAAACTGTTTTTT
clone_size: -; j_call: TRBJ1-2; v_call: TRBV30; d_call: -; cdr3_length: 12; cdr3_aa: CAWTGSNYGYTF; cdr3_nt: TGTGCCTGGACAGGGTCTAACTATGGCTACACCTTC
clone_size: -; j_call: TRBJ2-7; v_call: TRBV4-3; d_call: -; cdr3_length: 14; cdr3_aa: CASSQVAGPYEQYF; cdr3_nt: TGCGCCAGCAGCCAAGTTGCGGGGCCCTACGAGCAGTACTTC
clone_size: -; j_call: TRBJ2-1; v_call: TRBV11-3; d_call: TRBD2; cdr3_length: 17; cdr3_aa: CASSFMKTSGVYNEQFF; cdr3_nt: TGTGCCAGCAGTTTCATGAAGACTAGCGGAGTTTACAATGAGCAGTTCTTC
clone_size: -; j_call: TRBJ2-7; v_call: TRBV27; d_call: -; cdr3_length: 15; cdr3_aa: CASSSLEGLSYEQYF; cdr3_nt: TGTGCCAGCAGTTCGTTGGAGGGACTCTCCTACGAGCAGTACTTC
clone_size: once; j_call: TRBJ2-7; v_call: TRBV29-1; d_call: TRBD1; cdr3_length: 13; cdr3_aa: CSVSGQGGYEQYF; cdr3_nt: TGCAGCGTCTCGGGACAGGGAGGGTACGAGCAGTACTTC
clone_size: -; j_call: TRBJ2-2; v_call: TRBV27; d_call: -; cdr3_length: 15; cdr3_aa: CASSLSRVNTGELFF; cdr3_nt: TGTGCCAGCAGTTTATCCCGGGTCAACACCGGGGAGCTGTTTTTT
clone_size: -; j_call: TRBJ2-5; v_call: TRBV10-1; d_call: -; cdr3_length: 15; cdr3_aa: CASSDTAGWEETQYF; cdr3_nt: TGCGCCAGCAGTGATACCGCAGGGTGGGAAGAGACCCAGTACTTC
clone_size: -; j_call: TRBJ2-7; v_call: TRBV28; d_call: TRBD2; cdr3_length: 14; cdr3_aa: CASKKGLAVYEQYF; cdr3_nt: TGTGCCAGCAAAAAGGGACTAGCGGTCTACGAGCAGTACTTC
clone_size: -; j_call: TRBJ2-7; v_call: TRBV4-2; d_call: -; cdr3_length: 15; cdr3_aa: CASSQDLTGWYEQYF; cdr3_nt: TGTGCCAGCAGCCAAGATCTTACAGGGTGGTACGAGCAGTACTTC
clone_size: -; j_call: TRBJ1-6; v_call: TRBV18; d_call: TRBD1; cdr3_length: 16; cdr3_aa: CASSPNRDRGNSPLHF; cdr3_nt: TGTGCCAGCTCACCGAACCGGGACAGGGGTAATTCACCCCTCCACTTT
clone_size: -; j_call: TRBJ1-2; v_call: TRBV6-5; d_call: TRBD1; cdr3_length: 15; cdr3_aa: CASKKGTGAYYGYTF; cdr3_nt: TGTGCCAGCAAAAAGGGGACAGGGGCATATTATGGCTACACCTTC
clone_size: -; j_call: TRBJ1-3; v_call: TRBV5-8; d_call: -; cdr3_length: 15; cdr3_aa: CASSTPRRVGNTIYF; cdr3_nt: TGTGCCAGCAGCACCCCCCGCAGGGTTGGAAACACCATATATTTT
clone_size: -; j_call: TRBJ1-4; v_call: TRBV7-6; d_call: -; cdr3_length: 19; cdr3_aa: CASSLVLSYGGSLDEKLFF; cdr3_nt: TGTGCCAGCAGCTTAGTTTTATCTTATGGAGGATCATTAGATGAAAAACTGTTTTTT
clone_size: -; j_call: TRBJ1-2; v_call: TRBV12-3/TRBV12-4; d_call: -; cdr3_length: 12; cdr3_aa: CASSLEGSGYTF; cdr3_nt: TGTGCCAGCAGTTTAGAGGGGTCGGGCTACACCTTC
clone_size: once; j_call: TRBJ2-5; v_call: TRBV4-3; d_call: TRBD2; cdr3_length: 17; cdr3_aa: CASSQAEYGGAEETQYF; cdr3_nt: TGCGCCAGCAGCCAAGCGGAGTACGGGGGGGCGGAAGAGACCCAGTACTTC
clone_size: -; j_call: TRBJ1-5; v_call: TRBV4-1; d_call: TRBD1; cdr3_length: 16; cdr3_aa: CASSQGQGAANQPQHF; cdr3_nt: TGCGCCAGCAGCCAAGGACAGGGGGCGGCGAATCAGCCCCAGCATTTT
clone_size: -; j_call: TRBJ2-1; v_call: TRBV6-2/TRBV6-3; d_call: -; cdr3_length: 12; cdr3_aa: CASSYINNEQFF; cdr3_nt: TGTGCCAGCAGTTACATAAACAATGAGCAGTTCTTC
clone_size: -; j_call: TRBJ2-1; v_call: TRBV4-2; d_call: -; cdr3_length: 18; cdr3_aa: CASSQAKTANFRLDEQFF; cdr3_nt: TGTGCCAGCAGCCAAGCCAAGACAGCGAACTTTAGGCTCGATGAGCAGTTCTTC
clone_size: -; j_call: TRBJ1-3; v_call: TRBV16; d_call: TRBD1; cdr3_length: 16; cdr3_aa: CASSPRGRGRGNTIYF; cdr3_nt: TGTGCCAGCAGCCCCCGAGGCAGGGGGCGCGGAAACACCATATATTTT
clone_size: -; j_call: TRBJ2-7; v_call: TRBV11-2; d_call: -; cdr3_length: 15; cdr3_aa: CASSLQGRNSYEQYF; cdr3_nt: TGTGCCAGCAGCTTGCAGGGGCGCAACTCCTACGAGCAGTACTTC